This T cell receptor beta chain derives from a study of blood T cell repertoires in COVID-19. Study in general: Sites in the United States, Italy and Spain provided acute and convalescent COVID-19 samples. T cells, B-cell-depleted T cells, or PBMCs provided the cDNA or gDNA that served as material.

Symptom resolution, clearance, or two negative PCRs marked the recovered donors of Cohort 3. Original processing methods: The assay estimated nucleated cells by amplifying reference gene primers. Data came from immunoSEQ multiplex PCR; TCRdb stores just in-frame clones and leaves some out. From that table come the V and J calls and clone size; the DNA was used to work out D and trimming. The sample carries under 300,000 clones, about 90% recorded once. CDR3 length: 16 residues. In germline, CDR1 is SGHVS, CDR2 FQNEAQ. The junction had 7 bases not matched to a gene; V was cut back by 1 base and J by 7 bases.

The sample comprised PBMCs or T cells enriched from blood (not recorded which). The source of this sequence is a woman aged 55-75 years who had recovered from COVID-19. The chain carries TRBV7-8 and TRBJ1-6; 7 nucleotides match TRBD1. Here the CDR3 DNA reads TGTGCCAGCAGCTTAGAAGGGGGCCTCACGAATTCACCCCTCCACTTT. Its protein product is CASSLEGGLTNSPLHF.